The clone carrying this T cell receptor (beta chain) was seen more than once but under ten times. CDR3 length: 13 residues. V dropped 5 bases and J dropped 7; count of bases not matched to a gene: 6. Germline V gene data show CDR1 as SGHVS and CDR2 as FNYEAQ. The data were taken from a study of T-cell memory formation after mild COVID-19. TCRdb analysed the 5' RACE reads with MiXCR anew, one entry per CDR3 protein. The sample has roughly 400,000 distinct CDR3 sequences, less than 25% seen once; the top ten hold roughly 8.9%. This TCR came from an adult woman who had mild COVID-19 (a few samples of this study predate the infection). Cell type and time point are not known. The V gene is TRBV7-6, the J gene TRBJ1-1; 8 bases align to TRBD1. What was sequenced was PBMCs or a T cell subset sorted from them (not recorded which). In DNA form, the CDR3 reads TGTGCCAGCAGCACCCGACAGGGGCTTGAAGCTTTCTTT. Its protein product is CASSTRQGLEAFF.